These 32 T cell receptor beta chains came from one sample sequenced in a study of blood T cell repertoires in COVID-19. Using immunoSEQ multiplex PCR, the repertoire was profiled, and TCRdb retains in-frame clones only, with some absent. The table lists about 71,000 clones, approximately 90% of them singletons. Specimen: peripheral blood. Every receptor here comes from a young woman with acute or convalescent COVID-19.

This clone turned up a few times. The chain links TRBV5-4 to TRBJ1-2; D remains unclear. V was clipped by 2 bases and J by 8 bases, with 13 bases between them. Germline V lookup: CDR1 SGHNT, CDR2 YYREEE (reference sequence). The CDR3 extends over 13 amino acids. For the CDR3, the DNA is TGTGCCAGCAGCTTAACCGGGGTCGTGGGCTACACCTTC. It translates to CASSLTGVVGYTF. Based on the CDR3 plus reference TRBV5-4 and TRBJ1-2, the full variable domain is ETGVTQSPTHLIKTRGQQVTLRCSSQSGHNTVSWYQQALGQGPQFIFQYYREEENGRGNFPPRFSGLQFPNYSSELNVNALELDDSALYLCASSLTGVVGYTFGSGTRLTVV.

The V and J genes are TRBV19 and TRBJ2-6; tentatively, D is TRBD2 (5 bases). V was clipped by 3 bases and J by 0 bases, with 6 bases between them. CDR3 length: 15 residues. Germline V lookup: CDR1 LNHDA, CDR2 SQIVND (reference sequence). The CDR3 DNA is TGTGCCAGTAGTATGACTAACTCTGGGGCCAACGTCCTGACTTTC. Protein sequence: CASSMTNSGANVLTF.

The gene calls are TRBV19 and TRBJ2-3; 7 nucleotides line up with TRBD1. From germline, CDR1 is LNHDA and CDR2 SQIVND (reference sequence). The V segment lost 5 bases and the J segment 4 bases; nucleotides outside the gene matches: 9. This CDR3 contains 15 residues. The CDR3 DNA follows: TGTGCCAGTAGTTCACCAGGGGGTTGGCCAGATACGCAGTATTTT. As protein: CASSSPGGWPDTQYF.

This chain uses TRBV13 with TRBJ1-1; TRBD1 agrees at 8 bases. J was trimmed by 4 bases and V by 3 bases; bases with no gene match: 4. Per germline, CDR1 PRHDT and CDR2 FYEKMQ (reference sequence). CDR3 size: 14 residues. CDR3 in amino acids: CASSFGQGRTEAFF. The CDR3 DNA sequence: TGTGCCAGCAGCTTCGGACAGGGTCGCACTGAAGCTTTCTTT.

The rearrangement uses TRBV7-6 and TRBJ1-1; TRBD1 might be the D (5 bases). This CDR3 contains 16 residues. Trimming cost V 5 bases and J 1 base, with 17 bases left between them. CDR1 SGHVS and CDR2 FNYEAQ come from the germline V gene. The CDR3 DNA is TGTGCCAGCAGCCCGATAAGGGAACAGGAGAACACTGAAGCTTTCTTT. It encodes CASSPIREQENTEAFF.

The chain couples TRBV5-1 to TRBJ1-2; 9 bases fit TRBD1. Germline trimming cut 4 bases from V and 4 bases from J; bases unmatched to any gene: 11. Germline V lookup: CDR1 SGHRS, CDR2 YFSETQ. This CDR3 comprises 16 residues. Here the CDR3 reads CASSRLQGAQGYGYTF. For the CDR3, the DNA is TGCGCCAGCAGCCGACTACAGGGGGCGCAAGGCTATGGCTACACCTTC.

In this sample, this clone turned up once. This sequence joins TRBV27 and TRBJ1-4; the match to TRBD1 covers 10 bases. V dropped 5 bases and J dropped 3; count of bases not matched to a gene: 3. Germline CDR1 reads MNHEY; CDR2 reads SMNVEV (reference sequence). This CDR3 region has 15 residues. As DNA, the CDR3 is TGTGCCAGCAGTCAAGGACAGGGGGCTAATGAAAAACTGTTTTTT. As protein: CASSQGQGANEKLFF.

The chain links TRBV7-6 to TRBJ2-5, with 9 bases aligning to TRBD2. CDR1 is SGHVS and CDR2 is FNYEAQ in the germline V gene. Trimming removed 5 bases from V and 4 bases from J; junction bases left unmatched: 11. This CDR3 spans 16 amino acids. The CDR3 region is CASSRRGGQRGETQYF. DNA of the CDR3: TGTGCCAGCAGCCGGCGGGGGGGCCAAAGGGGAGAGACCCAGTACTTC.

The chain uses TRBV30 and TRBJ2-7, with 8 bases matching TRBD1. Germline CDR1 GTSNPN, CDR2 SVGIG (reference sequence). CDR3 length: 14 amino acids. V lost 3 bases to trimming and J lost 0 bases; unmatched junction nucleotides: 4. CDR3 DNA sequence: TGTGCCTGGAGCCGGGGACAGGCCTCCTACGAGCAGTACTTC. Translation gives CAWSRGQASYEQYF.

This chain links TRBV3-1 (or the pseudogene TRBV3-2) with TRBJ2-1; 15 nucleotides match TRBD2. Germline values: CDR1 LGHDT, CDR2 YNNKEL (reference sequence). V was pared by 9 bases and J by 7 bases, with 4 bases of the junction left unmatched. The CDR3 spans 14 residues. The DNA of the CDR3 is TGTGCCAGTAGAGGGACTAGCGGGAGGAATGAGCAGTTCTTC. It encodes CASRGTSGRNEQFF.

This clone came up a few times. The V gene is TRBV5-4, the J gene TRBJ1-1; 11 nucleotides align to TRBD1. Germline V gene sequence: CDR1 SGHNT, CDR2 YYREEE (reference sequence). This CDR3 spans 15 amino acids. V was pared by 0 bases and J by 6 bases, with 4 bases of the junction left unmatched. Written as DNA, the CDR3 is TGTGCCAGCAGCTTGGGAGGACAGGGGGCGGCTGAAGCTTTCTTT. It yields the protein CASSLGGQGAAEAFF.

V usage is TRBV7-8 and J usage is TRBJ2-3; 13 nucleotides match TRBD2. The CDR3 runs to 18 residues. CDR1 is SGHVS, CDR2 FQNEAQ, per germline. V gave up 5 bases and J gave up 0 bases; unmatched junction bases: 8. CDR3 amino acids: CASSLPGTSGVSTDTQYF. In nucleotides, the CDR3 is TGTGCCAGCAGCCTACCAGGGACTAGCGGGGTCAGCACAGATACGCAGTATTTT.

The chain couples TRBV18 to TRBJ1-1; 8 bases agree with TRBD1. J gave up 10 bases and V 3 bases, and 4 bases lay outside the gene matches. Germline-derived CDR1 and CDR2 are KGHSH and LQKENI. CDR3 size: 12 residues. The CDR3 sequence: CASSPDRVTAFF. In DNA form, the CDR3 reads TGTGCCAGCTCACCGGACAGGGTCACAGCTTTCTTT.

This clone has only a few counts. V is TRBV7-2 and J is TRBJ2-3; 7 bases line up with TRBD1. CDR1 and CDR2 from the germline V gene are SGHTA and FQGNSA. The CDR3 consists of 15 residues. The J segment lost 3 bases and the V segment lost 4 bases, leaving 7 bases of the junction unmatched. The CDR3 here is CASSSLSGGTDTQYF. As DNA, the CDR3 is TGTGCCAGCAGCTCCTTGTCAGGGGGAACAGATACGCAGTATTTT.

This chain uses TRBV19 with TRBJ1-1; D is unclear. The CDR3 has 14 residues. V lost 7 bases and J lost 6, with 18 bases in between. CDR1 and CDR2 (germline): LNHDA, SQIVND (reference sequence). CDR3 coding DNA: TGTGCCAGTAAAAGAGAGACGTCGGGAGCTGAAGCTTTCTTT. Translation gives CASKRETSGAEAFF.

The V gene is TRBV7-2, the J gene TRBJ2-1, with a possible D match to TRBD2 (6 bases). Germline lookup yields CDR1 SGHTA and CDR2 FQGNSA. V lost 0 bases to trimming and J lost 5 bases, with 11 bases between them. The CDR3 spans 15 residues. CDR3 amino acids: CASSLAGGSHNEQFF. As DNA, the CDR3 is TGTGCCAGCAGCTTAGCGGGAGGTTCCCACAATGAGCAGTTCTTC.

There are a few counts of this clone. In the same sample, other DNA sequences code for this CDR3. The gene calls are TRBV19 and TRBJ1-3, with 8 bases that match TRBD1. This CDR3 has 14 amino acids. Per the germline V gene, CDR1 is LNHDA and CDR2 is SQIVND (reference sequence). Trimming cost V 6 bases and J 0 bases; bases outside gene matches: 1. The CDR3 sequence: CASRTGASGNTIYF. DNA of the CDR3: TGTGCCAGTAGGACAGGGGCCTCTGGAAACACCATATATTTT.

The sample holds a few counts of this clone. The V call is TRBV7-8, the J call TRBJ2-3, with D possibly TRBD2 on 6 matching bases. The germline V gene encodes CDR1 SGHVS and CDR2 FQNEAQ. Trimming removed 7 bases from V and 0 bases from J, with 14 bases in between. The CDR3 is made up of 15 amino acids. DNA of the CDR3: TGTGCCAGCACCGTGACTAGAGCTAGCACAGATACGCAGTATTTT. Residues: CASTVTRASTDTQYF.

The J gene is TRBJ2-5, the V gene TRBV7-2; D is perhaps TRBD2 (6 bases). Germline lookup yields CDR1 SGHTA and CDR2 FQGNSA. Deletions cut 3 bases from V and 0 bases from J, with 11 bases between. The CDR3 covers 15 residues. CDR3 sequence reads: CASSFGTQYQETQYF. The CDR3 nucleotides are TGTGCCAGCAGCTTCGGGACTCAGTACCAAGAGACCCAGTACTTC.

Turning to this clone: Because the CDR3's place on the DNA is in doubt, the DNA is left out and the CDR3 is given as listed by TCRdb. The rearrangement uses TRBV21-1 and TRBJ1-4; TRBD1 reflects the table's D call only, with no check against the DNA. TRBV21-1 is listed as a pseudogene. The CDR3 is 18 residues long, counting both termini. The chain's CDR3 is CASSKVAGGIPTNEKLFF.

V gene TRBV3-1 (or the pseudogene TRBV3-2) combines with J gene TRBJ2-3, with 8 positions matching TRBD2. CDR1 and CDR2 (germline): LGHDT, YNNKEL (reference sequence). The CDR3 spans 17 residues. With V trimmed by 0 bases and J by 2 bases, 7 bases remained unmatched. The CDR3 region is CASSQETSGLVTDTQYF. In DNA, the CDR3 is TGTGCCAGCAGCCAAGAAACCTCGGGACTAGTCACAGATACGCAGTATTTT.

The J gene is TRBJ1-5, the V gene TRBV30; a weak D match, TRBD1 (6 bases). CDR3 size: 19 residues. V was pared by 2 bases and J by 6 bases, with 29 bases between. Germline V gene data show CDR1 as GTSNPN and CDR2 as SVGIG (reference sequence). This chain's CDR3 is CAWSRRGKVDSISSQPQHF. CDR3 nucleotides: TGTGCCTGGAGTCGAAGGGGGAAGGTCGACAGTATTTCCAGTCAGCCCCAGCATTTT. Supplemented by reference TRBV30 and TRBJ1-5, the full variable domain reads SQTIHQWPATLVQPVGSPLSLECTVEGTSNPNLYWYRQAAGRGLQLLFYSVGIGQISSEVPQNLSASRPQDRQFILSSKKLLLSDSGFYLCAWSRRGKVDSISSQPQHFGDGTRLSIL.

V gene TRBV25-1 combines with J gene TRBJ2-7, with 7 bases that match TRBD1. Per germline, CDR1 MGHDK and CDR2 SYGVNS. J gave up 0 bases and V 1 base, and 6 bases lay outside the gene matches. This CDR3 is built from 16 residues. The CDR3 DNA reads as TGTGCCAGCAGTGAATGGGGGACAGAGAGCTCCTACGAGCAGTACTTC. It codes for CASSEWGTESSYEQYF.

DNA for the CDR3: TGTGCCTGGAGTGAGACAGGGCGGTCAAAAGGCTACACCTTC. It is translated as CAWSETGRSKGYTF. The rearrangement uses TRBV30 and TRBJ1-2; 7 bases fit TRBD1. CDR1 and CDR2 (germline): GTSNPN, SVGIG (reference sequence). Unmatched junction bases numbered 10, after V lost 1 base and J lost 8 bases. The CDR3 spans 14 residues.

This clone was counted a single time. The V call is TRBV19, the J call TRBJ1-1; 8 nucleotides align to TRBD1. The germline V gene has CDR1 LNHDA and CDR2 SQIVND (reference sequence). The V gene end was trimmed by 3 bases and the J gene end by 1 base; junction bases not matched to a gene: 4. The CDR3 spans 15 residues. The CDR3 reads CASSIQGASNTEAFF. The CDR3 DNA follows: TGTGCCAGTAGTATCCAGGGGGCCTCGAACACTGAAGCTTTCTTT.

This chain links TRBV5-1 with TRBJ2-1; 11 bases align to TRBD2. The CDR3 sequence is 15 residues long. With 4 bases clipped from V and 6 bases from J, the junction kept 6 bases outside the gene matches. Germline V CDR1 and CDR2: SGHRS, YFSETQ. The DNA for the CDR3 is TGCGCCAGCAGCCCAGGACTAGCGGGTAGCAATGAGCAGTTCTTC. Amino acids: CASSPGLAGSNEQFF.

There are a few counts of this clone. The chain joins TRBV7-9 to TRBJ1-2, with a weak D call TRBD1 (5 bases). Trimming cost V 3 bases and J 1 base, with 12 bases left between them. Per germline, CDR1 SEHNR and CDR2 FQNEAQ (reference sequence). The CDR3 covers 15 residues. The CDR3 reads CASSLKSGNNYGYTF. In nucleotides, the CDR3 is TGTGCCAGCAGCTTGAAGTCAGGGAATAACTATGGCTACACCTTC.

This clone was detected only a few times. V and J are TRBV25-1 and TRBJ2-5, with 10 positions matching TRBD2. J gave up 5 bases and V 3 bases, and 9 bases lay outside the gene matches. The germline gives CDR1 MGHDK, CDR2 SYGVNS. There are 16 residues in the CDR3. CDR3 loop: CASSDSEREGVETQYF. The DNA for the CDR3 is TGTGCCAGCAGTGACTCGGAGCGGGAGGGAGTGGAGACCCAGTACTTC. The entire variable domain, with the rest obtained from reference TRBV25-1 and TRBJ2-5, is as follows: EADIYQTPRYLVIGTGKKITLECSQTMGHDKMYWYQQDPGMELHLIHYSYGVNSTEKGDLSSESTVSRIRTEHFPLTLESARPSHTSQYLCASSDSEREGVETQYFGPGTRLLVL.

J is TRBJ2-1 and V is TRBV6-6; the match to TRBD1 covers 9 bases. CDR3 length: 15 residues. Germline V gene lookup returns CDR1 MNHNY and CDR2 SVGAGI (reference sequence). V gave up 2 bases and J gave up 4 bases; unmatched junction bases: 3. The CDR3 DNA follows: TGTGCCAGCAGTTACGGGACAGGGAGTTACAATGAGCAGTTCTTC. Its protein product is CASSYGTGSYNEQFF.

The V and J genes are TRBV6-5 and TRBJ1-1, with D possibly being TRBD1 (5 bases). The germline V gene encodes CDR1 MNHEY and CDR2 SVGAGI. CDR3 length: 16 residues. Trimming took 3 bases from V and 3 from J, leaving 17 bases between them. The CDR3, as DNA: TGTGCCAGCAGTTATTCGATTTGGGGCATGGACACTGAAGCTTTCTTT. Translation: CASSYSIWGMDTEAFF.

V and J are TRBV18 and TRBJ1-1; D remains unclear. The CDR3 has 15 amino acids. Germline CDR1 is KGHSH and CDR2 is LQKENI. Trimming shortened V by 2 bases and J by 8 bases, and 18 bases separated the two germline ends. CDR3: CASSPAGTFGGEAFF. The CDR3 bases are TGTGCCAGCTCACCAGCGGGCACCTTCGGAGGAGAAGCTTTCTTT.

This rearrangement joins TRBV4-2 to TRBJ2-5; TRBD2 matches 10 bases. The CDR3 consists of 18 residues. V trimming: 0 bases; J trimming: 6 bases; junction bases outside the gene matches: 13. CDR1 and CDR2 from the germline V gene are LGHNA and YNFKEQ. The DNA for the CDR3 is TGTGCCAGCAGCCAAGAAGGAAGAGCGGGGGGGCATTTAAAGACCCAGTACTTC. This encodes CASSQEGRAGGHLKTQYF.